These 2 T cell receptor beta chains came from one sample sequenced in a study of breast tumors, draining lymph nodes, adjacent tissues. The lymph nodes were axillary draining lymph nodes from breast cancer patients. TCRdb re-called the multiplex PCR reads through MiXCR, storing one row per CDR3 protein. This sample has tens of thousands of distinct CDR3 sequences, with around 30% found just once. Input material: axillary lymph node tissue. The receptors originated from a female donor with breast cancer. Some clones in this sample may be carry-over from other donors' samples.

The sample holds many counts of this clonotype. The chain uses TRBV4-1 and TRBJ2-7; weak D call: TRBD2 (6 bases). CDR1 and CDR2 from the germline V gene are MGHRA and YSYEKL. V lost 4 bases and J lost 2, with 15 bases in between. The length of the CDR3 is 15 residues. CDR3 in DNA: TGCGCCAGCAGCCCTAGCGACCCTACGCCCTACGAGCAGTACTTC. Translated: CASSPSDPTPYEQYF.

This clonotype was detected many times. This chain joins TRBV19 and TRBJ2-2; D may be TRBD1 (5 bases). The V gene lost 7 bases and the J gene lost 4 bases, with 13 bases spanning the gap. The CDR3 is 14 residues long. CDR1 LNHDA and CDR2 SQIVND come from the germline V gene (reference sequence). This CDR3 is CASTSGKGTGELFF. The CDR3 bases are TGTGCCAGTACCTCAGGGAAAGGCACCGGGGAGCTGTTTTTT.